This TCR beta chain was sequenced in a study of early T cells in non-severe SARS-CoV-2 infection. The study's findings and limits: Sequences matched to VDJdb favored anti-spike CD8 responses, while private and CD4 specificities were missed.

The CDR3 runs 12 residues. Germline V gives CDR1 SGHRS, CDR2 YFSETQ. The ends were cut back, 8 bases at V and 2 bases at J, with 10 bases in the middle. At least ten counts were recorded for this clonotype. What it binds is unknown. Unique molecular identifiers were affixed to single, distinct cDNA molecules. TCRdb independently ran MiXCR on the 5' RACE reads; one entry per CDR3 protein. This sample has about 67,000 distinct CDR3 sequences, with roughly 10% found just once. This sequence was found in an adult who was a healthcare worker with PCR-confirmed SARS-CoV-2 infection or an uninfected control (not recorded which). This chain links TRBV5-1 with TRBJ1-1; D is ambiguous. The sequencing input was whole blood. In DNA form, the CDR3 reads TGCGCCAGTAGGTGGGATAACACTGAAGCTTTCTTT. Translation: CASRWDNTEAFF. The full variable domain, rest sourced from reference TRBV5-1 and TRBJ1-1, is KAGVTQTPRYLIKTRGQQVTLSCSPISGHRSVSWYQQTPGQGLQFLFEYFSETQRNKGNFPGRFSGRQFSNSRSEMNVSTLELGDSALYLCASRWDNTEAFFGQGTRLTVV.